Each of the 9 T cell receptor beta chains below was sequenced from the same sample in a study of tumor-infiltrating lymphocytes in primary liver carcinoma. Unsorted whole blood supplied the RNA, and germline DNA was extracted too. Starting material of 400 to 600 ng total RNA yielded TCR beta cDNA via a constant-region primer. A slightly modified ARM-PCR protocol with three nested multiplex PCR rounds produced these TCR beta libraries. The first two PCR rounds used TRBV1-TRBV30 primers with a Cbeta primer, around 10 cycles each. TCRdb independently ran MiXCR on the multiplex PCR reads; one entry per CDR3 protein. The sample records some 180,000 distinct CDR3 sequences, approximately 60% being singletons. The specimen sequenced was peripheral blood. The receptors originated from a man aged 35-49 years with primary liver carcinoma and hepatitis B virus infection.

Worth noting for this clonotype: A much larger clone lies one base from this, so it may be a read error. The chain combines TRBV5-4 with TRBJ2-3; 9 bases line up with TRBD1. CDR3 length equals 15 residues. Germline V gene data show CDR1 as SGHNT and CDR2 as YYREEE (reference sequence). Trimming took 4 bases from V and 5 from J; bases not matched to a gene: 8. The CDR3 DNA reads as TGTGCCAGCAGCATGGTGGGACAGGGTGAAGATACGCAGTATTTT. It codes for CASSMVGQGEDTQYF.

The V call is TRBV28, the J call TRBJ2-3; no reliable D call. This CDR3 comprises 11 residues. The germline V and J ends were trimmed by 5 bases and 5 bases, with 5 bases remaining between them. Germline V CDR1 and CDR2: MDHEN, SYDVKM. The CDR3 sequence is CASSGVDTQYF. In DNA, the CDR3 is TGTGCCAGCAGTGGTGTAGATACGCAGTATTTT.

The rearrangement uses TRBV2 and TRBJ2-3; tentatively, D is TRBD2 (5 bases). Germline V gene sequence: CDR1 SNHLY, CDR2 FYNNEI. V was trimmed by 5 bases and J by 1 base, leaving 10 bases between them. The CDR3 spans 14 residues. The CDR3 reads CASSSSLGTDTQYF. The CDR3 DNA is TGTGCCAGCAGTTCTAGCTTGGGCACAGATACGCAGTATTTT.

The V gene is TRBV11-2, the J gene TRBJ2-1, with D perhaps TRBD2 (5 bases). Germline CDR1 reads SGHAT; CDR2 reads FQNNGV. The CDR3 runs to 13 residues. Trimming shortened V by 3 bases and J by 10 bases, and 13 bases separated the two germline ends. The CDR3, as DNA: TGTGCCAGCAGCTTGGGCCTGGACTGGGAGCAGTTCTTC. Residues: CASSLGLDWEQFF.

This clonotype was observed once. Germline is not matched at one junction end, which may reflect a read error. The chain joins TRBV11-2 to TRBJ2-7; D unclear. This CDR3 is built from 14 residues. Germline CDR1 reads SGHAT; CDR2 reads FQNNGV. Written as DNA, the CDR3 is TGTGCCAGCAACTTTGGCCTAGGAAGGAACGAGCAGTGCTTC. Its protein product is CASNFGLGRNEQCF.

A word on this clonotype: Compared with germline, one end of the junction differs, possibly owing to a read error. This chain uses TRBV6-1 with TRBJ1-5; D is undetermined. The CDR3 contains 18 residues. Germline V gene sequence: CDR1 MNHNS, CDR2 SASEGT. For the CDR3, the DNA is TGTGTCAGCAGCCGTCTCCTTTACCAGAGGTCTAGCAATCAGCCCCAGCATTTT. Protein: CVSSRLLYQRSSNQPQHF.

This clonotype appeared a few times. V and J are TRBV5-1 and TRBJ2-1; 11 bases fit TRBD2. This CDR3 region has 13 residues. The V gene end was trimmed by 7 bases and the J gene end by 7 bases; junction bases not matched to a gene: 4. Germline V gene data show CDR1 as SGHRS and CDR2 as YFSETQ. This chain's CDR3 is CASGASGRNEQFF. The CDR3 coding sequence is TGCGCCAGCGGCGCTAGCGGGAGGAATGAGCAGTTCTTC.

Concerning this clonotype: One end of the junction fails to match germline, which may point to a read error. This rearrangement joins TRBV4-2 to TRBJ2-7; D gene uncertain. Germline-derived CDR1 and CDR2 are LGHNA and YNFKEQ. The CDR3 spans 15 residues. CDR3 loop: CASRQGAGEMYEQYF. CDR3 DNA: TGCGCCAGCCGCCAAGGTGCCGGTGAGATGTACGAGCAATACTTC.

CDR3 DNA: TGTGCCAGCAGACCTAGCGGGAGGTATGAGCAGTTCTTC. Protein: CASRPSGRYEQFF. The rearrangement links TRBV6-5 to TRBJ2-1, with 11 bases identical to TRBD2. This CDR3 has 13 amino acids. The trim removed 6 bases at V and 8 bases at J, leaving 3 bases unmatched. The germline gives CDR1 MNHEY, CDR2 SVGAGI.